One sample yielded the 27 T cell receptor beta chains listed below, sequenced in a study of tumor and adjacent non-tumor tissue in lung cancer. This sample's RNA came from whole unsorted tissue. The library came from three nested PCR rounds adapted from ARM-PCR protocols. TCRdb redid the calling of the multiplex PCR reads with MiXCR, one entry per CDR3 protein. The sample has some 120,000 distinct CDR3 sequences, around three fifths seen once. Sequencing was carried out using lung tumor tissue. Receptors were obtained from a man aged 25 to 45 with non-small cell lung cancer.

Regarding this clonotype: At one end, the junction sequence differs from germline, possibly due to a read error. The V gene is TRBV20-1, the J gene TRBJ2-3, with 8 bases lining up with TRBD1. The CDR3 loop spans 15 amino acids. Germline CDR1 and CDR2: DFQATT and SNEGSKA (reference sequence). In DNA, the CDR3 is TGCACTGCTAGAGCCGGGACAGGACGCACAGATACGCAGTATTTT. Its protein product is CTARAGTGRTDTQYF.

This clonotype was recorded only once. Its ends do not fully match the called genes, so a read error is possible. This rearrangement joins TRBV12-3 or TRBV12-4 to TRBJ2-7; D gene uncertain. The length of the CDR3 is 13 residues. The chain's CDR3 is CAGSFYVGGEQYF. In DNA, the CDR3 is TGTGCCGGCAGTTTCTACGTCGGTGGGGAACAATACTTC.

This clonotype was detected a few times. The rearrangement links TRBV4-2 to TRBJ2-2, with 12 bases aligning to TRBD2. The CDR3 extends over 19 amino acids. Germline trimming cut 4 bases from V and 6 bases from J; bases unmatched to any gene: 15. Germline V gene lookup returns CDR1 LGHNA and CDR2 YNFKEQ. CDR3 nucleotides: TGTGCCAGCAGCCGAGGACTAGCGGGGACCCTCCCTGACGCCGGGGAGCTGTTTTTT. It translates to CASSRGLAGTLPDAGELFF.

This clonotype has just a few counts. The junction shows a germline mismatch at one end, possibly a read error. The V and J genes are TRBV6-2 or TRBV6-3 and TRBJ1-5; 8 positions agree with TRBD1. Germline V gives CDR1 MNHEY, CDR2 SVGEGT. There are 14 residues in the CDR3. The chain's CDR3 is CTSSSGQGQQPQHF. The CDR3 DNA follows: TGTACCAGCAGTTCCGGACAGGGTCAACAGCCCCAGCATTTT.

This clonotype appeared once. The V call is TRBV6-1, the J call TRBJ2-7, with D perhaps matching TRBD2 (6 bases). The CDR3 is 13 amino acids. Germline V gene lookup returns CDR1 MNHNS and CDR2 SASEGT. Trimming left V 5 bases short and J 3 bases short, with 11 bases between. CDR3 nucleotide sequence: TGTGCCAGCAGTCGGCGGAGGGTCTACGAGCAGTACTTC. Translating gives CASSRRRVYEQYF.

A word on this clonotype: In this CDR3 the conserved last residue, phenylalanine or tryptophan, is missing, so a read error is likely. This sequence joins TRBV12-3 or TRBV12-4 and TRBJ2-5; D is ambiguous. This CDR3 has 13 amino acids. Between the trimmed V and J ends, which lost 3 bases and 4 bases, there was a span of 9 bases. The CDR3 protein is CASSFADSETQYC. The CDR3, as DNA: TGTGCCAGCAGTTTTGCGGATTCAGAGACCCAGTACTGT.

The chain has TRBV4-1 and TRBJ1-2; 7 bases map to TRBD1. The CDR3 sequence is 16 residues long. Germline values: CDR1 MGHRA, CDR2 YSYEKL. The ends lost 0 bases at V and 0 bases at J; junction bases unmatched: 4. The CDR3 nucleotides are TGCGCCAGCAGCCAAGATGGGACAGCTTCTAACTATGGCTACACCTTC. Its translation: CASSQDGTASNYGYTF.

This clonotype showed up just a few times. This chain uses TRBV24-1 with TRBJ2-4; 7 nucleotides match TRBD1. Trimming removed 5 bases from V and 0 bases from J; junction bases left unmatched: 6. Germline CDR1 KGHDR, CDR2 SFDVKD. CDR3 length equals 16 residues. CDR3 loop: CATSAGTALAKNIQYF. In DNA, the CDR3 is TGTGCCACCAGTGCCGGGACAGCCCTAGCCAAAAACATTCAGTACTTC.

Turning to this clonotype: At one boundary the junction diverges from the germline segment, which might be a read error. This chain uses TRBV4-1 with TRBJ2-5, with TRBD2 identical over 11 bases. The CDR3 extends over 18 amino acids. The germline CDR1 and CDR2 sequences are MGHRA and YSYEKL. The CDR3 loop reads CASSQDGELAGGAETQYF. DNA for the CDR3: TGTGCCAGCAGCCAAGATGGGGAGCTAGCGGGAGGTGCGGAGACCCAGTACTTC.

As for this clonotype: A much larger clone differs from this one at a single base, so this may be a read error. The rearrangement joins TRBV20-1 to TRBJ2-5; perhaps D is TRBD1 or TRBD2 (5 bases each). The V end lost 4 bases, the J end lost 7 bases, and 22 bases lay between the germline ends. The CDR3 extends over 15 amino acids. CDR1 and CDR2 from the germline V gene are DFQATT and SNEGSKA (reference sequence). CDR3 protein: CSAIRVRDDGWTQYF. CDR3 DNA sequence: TGCAGTGCTATCCGAGTTCGGGACGACGGATGGACCCAGTACTTC.

Note on this clonotype: Mismatch with germline at one junction end may stem from a read error. This rearrangement joins TRBV20-1 to TRBJ2-1; a possible D gene is TRBD2 (5 bases). This CDR3 comprises 15 residues. Germline assignment: CDR1 DFQATT and CDR2 SNEGSKA (reference sequence). In DNA, the CDR3 is TGCAGTGCATTGAGTGGGGTGGGAGTAAGGAATGAGCAGCTCTTC. Protein sequence: CSALSGVGVRNEQLF.

As concerns this clonotype: A read error may explain this, as a much larger clone is one base away. This likely comes from a read error, as the CDR3 has no conserved phenylalanine or tryptophan at its end. This chain joins TRBV20-1 and TRBJ2-7, with D possibly being TRBD2 (5 bases). The CDR3 totals 15 residues. Germline V gene lookup returns CDR1 DFQATT and CDR2 SNEGSKA (reference sequence). Trimming took off 0 bases at V and 2 bases at J, with 14 bases between the two ends. The CDR3 DNA sequence: TGCAGTGCTAGAGATCTCCGAGGGCAGCCCTACGAGCAGTACCTC. Amino acids: CSARDLRGQPYEQYL.

The sample holds many counts of this clonotype. J is TRBJ1-1 and V is TRBV10-3; 7 positions agree with TRBD1. The J segment lost 3 bases and the V segment lost 10 bases, leaving 5 bases of the junction unmatched. CDR1 is ENHRY, CDR2 SYGVKD, per germline. The CDR3 length is 12 residues. Here the CDR3 DNA reads TGTGCCACCACCACAGGGGACACTGAAGCTTTCTTT. Translating it yields CATTTGDTEAFF.

This clonotype has just a few counts. The chain recombines TRBV24-1 with TRBJ1-5; D gene ambiguous. The CDR3 has 14 residues. Germline loops: CDR1 KGHDR, CDR2 SFDVKD. V lost 2 bases to trimming and J lost 4 bases, with 8 bases between them. CDR3 sequence: CATSDSMGNQPQHF. CDR3 bases: TGTGCCACCAGTGATTCTATGGGGAATCAGCCCCAGCATTTT.

To note about this clonotype: This may be a read error: a much more frequent sequence differs by one nucleotide. The chain has TRBV20-1 and TRBJ1-1; no firm D call. With 5 bases removed from V and 6 bases from J, the gap between germline ends came to 10 bases. Germline V gene sequence: CDR1 DFQATT, CDR2 SNEGSKA (reference sequence). CDR3 length equals 11 residues. The CDR3 region has the DNA TGCAGTGCTCTATCAGACGCTGAAGCTTTCTTT. It encodes CSALSDAEAFF.

Note on this clonotype: Since a much larger clone is just one base distant, this may be a read error. The chain links TRBV10-1 to TRBJ2-3; a possible D gene is TRBD2 (6 bases). Germline assignment: CDR1 WNHNN and CDR2 SYGVQD (reference sequence). The CDR3 extends over 15 amino acids. V lost 2 bases, J lost 6 bases, and 15 bases lay in between. CDR3 loop: CASSEVGLLWDTQYF. DNA of the CDR3: TGCGCCAGCAGTGAGGTGGGACTCCTATGGGATACGCAGTATTTT.

The V gene is TRBV29-1, the J gene TRBJ2-7; TRBD2 might be the D (7 bases). CDR1 is SQVTM, CDR2 ANQGSEA, per germline. The CDR3 runs 15 residues. V was cut by 6 bases and J by 0 bases, with 18 bases left in between. The CDR3 coding sequence is TGCAGCGTCTTGGTGGGGGAGGGGGGCTCCTACGAGCAGTACTTC. Residues: CSVLVGEGGSYEQYF.

Comment on this clonotype: A read error may be the cause here, since a much bigger clone is one base away. The chain couples TRBV6-5 to TRBJ2-7; no firm D call. The CDR3 is 11 amino acids. Germline CDR1 reads MNHEY; CDR2 reads SVGAGI. The V gene lost 4 bases and the J gene lost 6 bases, with 7 bases spanning the gap. CDR3 DNA: TGTGCCAGCAGTTTCCGGTTCGAGCAGTACTTC. This sequence encodes CASSFRFEQYF.

This clonotype appeared a few times. The chain combines TRBV20-1 with TRBJ2-7; D unresolved. Trimming removed 2 bases from V and 5 bases from J, with 10 bases in between. The CDR3 spans 12 residues. Germline V gives CDR1 DFQATT, CDR2 SNEGSKA (reference sequence). CDR3 nucleotides: TGCAGTGCTAGATTGGGGATCCACGAGCAGTACTTC. It codes for CSARLGIHEQYF.

Turning to this clonotype: One end of the junction fails to match germline, which may point to a read error. The chain couples TRBV20-1 to TRBJ2-3, with TRBD1 identical over 9 bases. This CDR3 contains 18 residues. CDR1 and CDR2 (germline): DFQATT, SNEGSKA (reference sequence). CDR3: CIARGDPPTGGPTDTQYF. The CDR3, as DNA: TGCATTGCTAGAGGTGACCCTCCAACAGGGGGCCCCACAGATACGCAGTATTTT.

Points on this clonotype: One junction end does not reproduce the germline sequence, and a read error may be involved. This chain connects TRBV11-2 to TRBJ2-7; unclear D gene. Germline lookup yields CDR1 SGHAT and CDR2 FQNNGV. The CDR3 is 12 residues long. As DNA, the CDR3 is TGTGCCAGCCGCTTAGTCTCCTACGAACAGTACTTC. As protein: CASRLVSYEQYF.

This chain connects TRBV12-3 or TRBV12-4 to TRBJ1-3; 9 bases agree with TRBD1. The CDR3 has 13 residues. This chain's CDR3 is CLSSPTGGITIYF. The CDR3, as DNA: TGTCTCAGCAGTCCGACAGGGGGGATCACCATATATTTT.

With respect to this clonotype: Germline and junction disagree at one end, which may indicate a read error. The J gene is TRBJ2-2, the V gene TRBV6-2 or TRBV6-3, with D possibly called TRBD1 or TRBD2 (5 bases each). The CDR3 extends over 16 amino acids. Germline CDR1 and CDR2: MNHEY and SVGEGT. CDR3 sequence: CASTALGQGATGELLF. Written as DNA, the CDR3 is TGTGCCAGCACCGCCCTAGGTCAGGGCGCCACCGGGGAGCTGTTATTT.

A single count supports this clonotype. Its ends do not fully match the called genes, so a read error is possible. CDR3 in amino acids: CVSSPYNSPLHF. CDR3 in DNA: TGTGTCAGCTCACCGTATAATTCACCCCTCCACTTT. This chain connects TRBV18 to TRBJ1-6; D is ambiguous. The CDR3 length is 12 residues. From germline, CDR1 is KGHSH and CDR2 LQKENI.

A word on this clonotype: Given the absence of the conserved phenylalanine or tryptophan at the CDR3 end, a read error is likely. The chain employs TRBV20-1 and TRBJ1-2; D gene ambiguous. From germline, CDR1 is DFQATT and CDR2 SNEGSKA (reference sequence). CDR3 length: 11 residues. Deletions cut 6 bases from V and 7 bases from J, with 12 bases between. The CDR3 region is CSAPPDVGYTS. The CDR3 DNA reads as TGCAGTGCCCCCCCGGACGTTGGCTACACCTCC.

This clonotype was detected ten times or more. The V and J genes are TRBV11-2 and TRBJ2-3; D may be TRBD1 or TRBD2 (7 bases each). Germline CDR1 SGHAT, CDR2 FQNNGV. The V gene lost 5 bases and the J gene lost 6 bases, with 18 bases spanning the gap. The length of the CDR3 is 15 residues. CDR3 region: CASSTWEGAGDTQYF. As DNA, the CDR3 is TGTGCCAGCAGCACCTGGGAGGGGGCAGGGGATACGCAGTATTTT.

About this clonotype itself: The missing conserved phenylalanine or tryptophan at the end of this CDR3 makes a read error likely. The rearrangement links TRBV11-2 to TRBJ2-3; 8 bases fit TRBD1. The CDR3 has 14 amino acids. Germline assignment: CDR1 SGHAT and CDR2 FQNNGV. CDR3 DNA sequence: TGTGTCAGCAGCCCCCGGACAGGGACAGATACGCAGTATCTT. This translates into CVSSPRTGTDTQYL.